The source of this T cell receptor (beta chain) is a study of metastatic and nonmetastatic thyroid tumors. Looking at the study overall: Repertoires were compared across blood and tumor or nodule tissue from malignant and benign thyroid patients.

Many counts were recorded for this clone. Its antigen is unknown. TCRdb re-processed the PCR reads through MiXCR. The repertoire has about 20,000 clones, roughly 16% of them found once; the top ten carry under 11%. Thyroid surgery was preceded by no treatment in any patient. Germline assignment: CDR1 LGHDT and CDR2 YNNKEL (reference sequence). Between the trimmed V and J ends, which lost 1 base and 7 bases, there was a span of 22 bases. The CDR3 runs 17 residues. Whole-study results and caveats: TCR beta diversity was reportedly significantly higher in malignant thyroid tumors than benign nodules, in blood and tumor.

Sequenced material: tumor tissue. This sequence was found in a female donor with papillary thyroid cancer or a benign thyroid nodule (not recorded which). Some clones in this sample may be carry-over from other donors' samples. The V gene is TRBV3-1, the J gene TRBJ2-5, with D maybe TRBD2 (6 bases). The chain's CDR3 is CASSQALALKGRRTQYF. The CDR3 nucleotides are TGTGCCAGCAGCCAAGCGCTAGCGCTCAAGGGGAGGAGGACCCAGTACTTC.